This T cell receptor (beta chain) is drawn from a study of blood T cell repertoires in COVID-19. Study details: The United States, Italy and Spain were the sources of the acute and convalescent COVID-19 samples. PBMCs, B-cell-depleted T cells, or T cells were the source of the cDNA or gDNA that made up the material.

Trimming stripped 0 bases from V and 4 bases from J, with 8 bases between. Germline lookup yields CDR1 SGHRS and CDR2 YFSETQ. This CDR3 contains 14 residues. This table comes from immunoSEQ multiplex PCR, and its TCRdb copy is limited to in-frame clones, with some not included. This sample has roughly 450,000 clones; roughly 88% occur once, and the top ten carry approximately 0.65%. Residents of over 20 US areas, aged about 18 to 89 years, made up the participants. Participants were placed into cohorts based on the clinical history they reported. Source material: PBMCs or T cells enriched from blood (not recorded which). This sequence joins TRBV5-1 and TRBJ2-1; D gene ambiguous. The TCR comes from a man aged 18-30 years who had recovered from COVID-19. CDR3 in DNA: TGCGCCAGCAGCTTGGAATCCTCGTACAATGAGCAGTTCTTC. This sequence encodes CASSLESSYNEQFF.